The 14 T cell receptor beta chains listed next were all sequenced from one sample in a study of identical twins (dated by TCRdb to 2015 to 2016). Receptor libraries were prepared by 5' RACE. Sequencing took place on an Illumina HiSeq 2000. The public reads were reanalyzed by TCRdb: fastp trimming at Q25, MiXCR alignment, in-frame beta chains only. Identical CDR3 proteins give one entry, which carries the most common genes and DNA. The sample table holds around 370,000 distinct CDR3 sequences, of which approximately 10% were seen once. Roughly 9% of the sample lies in the top ten. Input material: naive T cells sorted from blood. The cell subset or site tag for this specimen amounts to: cells isolated with a human naive T-cell isolation kit. These receptors all stem from a woman between 45 and 60 years old in good health.

The rearrangement uses TRBV7-8 and TRBJ2-1, with D perhaps matching TRBD2 (5 bases). V shed 5 bases and J shed 0 bases, with 20 bases lying between them. The length of the CDR3 is 18 residues. CDR1 SGHVS and CDR2 FQNEAQ come from the germline V gene. CDR3 in amino acids: CASSHMVVRDYSYNEQFF. The CDR3 DNA is TGTGCCAGCAGCCATATGGTGGTCCGGGATTACTCCTACAATGAGCAGTTCTTC.

In this sample, this clonotype turned up many times. The chain joins TRBV10-3 to TRBJ2-1; a weak D match, TRBD1 (6 bases). Trimming took off 4 bases at V and 9 bases at J, with 10 bases between the two ends. There are 12 residues in the CDR3. Germline V CDR1 and CDR2: ENHRY, SYGVKD. The DNA for the CDR3 is TGTGCCATCAGTGGGCAGGGGTTTGAGCAGTTCTTC. This sequence encodes CAISGQGFEQFF.

This clonotype appeared many times. This chain connects TRBV7-9 to TRBJ2-7, with a tentative D call TRBD2 (6 bases). The CDR3 loop spans 12 amino acids. Germline values: CDR1 SEHNR, CDR2 FQNEAQ (reference sequence). The V gene lost 6 bases and the J gene lost 4 bases, with 10 bases spanning the gap. The CDR3 protein is CASSMEGYEQYV. The CDR3 region has the DNA TGTGCCAGCAGTATGGAGGGGTACGAGCAGTACGTC.

This clonotype has a single count. Compared with germline, one end of the junction differs, possibly owing to a read error. J is TRBJ2-6 and V is TRBV9; D is perhaps TRBD1 (6 bases). The germline CDR1 and CDR2 sequences are SGDLS and YYNGEE. This CDR3 is 17 amino acids long. The CDR3 DNA reads as TGTGCCAGCAGCACCGGGACACCAATCTCTGGGGCCCACGTCCTGACTTTC. Its translation: CASSTGTPISGAHVLTF. Filled out from reference TRBV9 and TRBJ2-6, the complete variable domain reads DSGVTQTPKHLITATGQRVTLRCSPRSGDLSVYWYQQSLDQGLQFLIQYYNGEERAKGNILERFSAQQFPDLHSELNLSSLELGDSALYFCASSTGTPISGAHVLTFGAGSRLTVL.

This clonotype occurred many times. The rearrangement links TRBV12-3 or TRBV12-4 to TRBJ2-7, with 7 bases matching TRBD1. V lost 5 bases to trimming and J lost 0 bases; unmatched junction nucleotides: 10. The CDR3 consists of 16 residues. CDR3 residues: CASSTPLGTDSYEQYF. For the CDR3, the DNA is TGTGCCAGCAGTACCCCCTTAGGGACAGACTCCTACGAGCAGTACTTC.

The V and J genes are TRBV6-1 and TRBJ1-6, with D uncertain. Germline V lookup: CDR1 MNHNS, CDR2 SASEGT. V was cut by 3 bases and J by 5 bases, with 8 bases left in between. The CDR3 is made up of 14 amino acids. The CDR3 DNA is TGTGCCAGCAGTGATGCGGGGAATAATTCACCCCTCCACTTT. Amino acid sequence: CASSDAGNNSPLHF.

There are a few counts of this clonotype. The V and J genes are TRBV29-1 and TRBJ1-5; maybe TRBD1 (6 bases). Trimming left V 7 bases short and J 5 bases short, with 15 bases between. Germline V gene lookup returns CDR1 SQVTM and CDR2 ANQGSEA. CDR3 length: 13 residues. The CDR3 DNA reads as TGCAGCGGAACACAGGGCCCCCATCAGCCCCAGCATTTT. It is translated as CSGTQGPHQPQHF.

The sample holds a few counts of this clonotype. The rearrangement uses TRBV20-1 and TRBJ1-1; no clear D gene. This CDR3 is 11 amino acids long. The germline CDR1 and CDR2 sequences are DFQATT and SNEGSKA (reference sequence). The V and J ends lost 4 bases and 1 base respectively, with 4 bases between them. The CDR3 spells CSAIENTEAFF. CDR3 sequence (DNA): TGCAGTGCTATTGAGAACACTGAAGCTTTCTTT.

This clonotype has a handful of counts. V and J are TRBV6-5 and TRBJ2-5; D is unclear. Germline assignment: CDR1 MNHEY and CDR2 SVGAGI. V was pared by 0 bases and J by 4 bases, with 12 bases between. The CDR3 loop spans 15 amino acids. CDR3 protein: CASSYSGAIRETQYF. The CDR3 region has the DNA TGTGCCAGCAGTTACTCGGGCGCCATCCGAGAGACCCAGTACTTC.

This clonotype was seen more than once but under ten times. This chain connects TRBV6-5 to TRBJ1-1; D possibly corresponds to TRBD1 (6 bases). Germline CDR1 is MNHEY and CDR2 is SVGAGI. V was pared by 3 bases and J by 7 bases, with 15 bases between. The length of the CDR3 is 14 residues. CDR3 sequence (DNA): TGTGCCAGCAGTTATCAAGGAGAAGGGGGTGAAGCTTTCTTT. Amino acid sequence: CASSYQGEGGEAFF.

The rearrangement uses TRBV20-1 and TRBJ1-3; possible D gene TRBD1, 6 bases. The germline gives CDR1 DFQATT, CDR2 SNEGSKA (reference sequence). CDR3 length: 14 amino acids. V gave up 6 bases and J gave up 2 bases, with 14 bases separating them. CDR3 nucleotide sequence: TGCAGTGCACGAACAGGGTCCCCTGGAAACACCATATATTTT. Encoded protein: CSARTGSPGNTIYF.

This clonotype was recorded many times. This chain connects TRBV6-1 to TRBJ2-1; D gene uncertain. V gave up 0 bases and J gave up 8 bases, with 14 bases separating them. The CDR3 extends over 15 amino acids. Germline V gives CDR1 MNHNS, CDR2 SASEGT. For the CDR3, the DNA is TGTGCCAGCAGTGAAGCCCCGAGTTTTTCCGATGAGCAGTTCTTC. Its translation is CASSEAPSFSDEQFF.

The chain is built from TRBV18 and TRBJ2-7; 14 bases match TRBD2. This CDR3 is 14 amino acids long. CDR1 and CDR2 (germline): KGHSH, LQKENI. V shed 3 bases, J shed 6 bases, and the junction held 1 base outside the gene matches. The CDR3, as DNA: TGTGCCAGCTCACCGGGACTAGCGGGAGTCGAGCAGTACTTC. The encoded protein is CASSPGLAGVEQYF.

This clonotype was detected many times. The V and J genes are TRBV29-1 and TRBJ1-4; 7 positions match TRBD1. CDR3 length: 12 amino acids. Per the germline V gene, CDR1 is SQVTM and CDR2 is ANQGSEA. For the CDR3, the DNA is TGCAGTGGCGGCGCAGGGGGTGAAAAACTGTTTTTT. It yields the protein CSGGAGGEKLFF.